The 14 T cell receptor beta chains below all came from one sample that was sequenced in a study of cytomegalovirus exposure and HLA in healthy donors. The PCR ran on 60 Vbeta and 13 Jbeta primers. Libraries were prepared by immunoSEQ multiplex PCR; TCRdb keeps only in-frame clonotypes and omits some of them. Found here are some 110,000 clones; the top ten clones hold around 2.4%. The sequencing input was PBMCs. All receptors come from a man in his forties in good health and CMV-seronegative.

CDR3 in amino acids: CASSLDPSGRDTQYF. CDR3 DNA: TGTGCCAGCAGCTTAGATCCTAGCGGGAGAGATACGCAGTATTTT. The chain has TRBV7-3 and TRBJ2-3; 10 bases match TRBD2. The V segment lost 2 bases and the J segment 5 bases; nucleotides outside the gene matches: 4. CDR3 length: 15 amino acids. The germline CDR1 and CDR2 sequences are SGHTA and FQGTGA.

The chain employs TRBV6-5 and TRBJ2-3; tentatively, D is TRBD1 (6 bases). The germline V and J ends were trimmed by 6 bases and 5 bases, with 12 bases remaining between them. The CDR3 spans 13 residues. Germline V CDR1 and CDR2: MNHEY, SVGAGI. CDR3 in DNA: TGTGCCAGCAGCACCCGGGACATAGATACGCAGTATTTT. This codes for CASSTRDIDTQYF.

This rearrangement joins TRBV5-1 to TRBJ1-2; TRBD1 matches at 10 bases. Germline V gene data show CDR1 as SGHRS and CDR2 as YFSETQ. This CDR3 has 18 residues. V lost 4 bases and J lost 2; bases outside the gene matches: 14. The CDR3 spells CASSVPRDRGVFNYGYTF. The CDR3 DNA reads as TGCGCCAGCAGCGTACCTAGGGACAGGGGTGTGTTCAACTATGGCTACACCTTC.

The chain uses TRBV10-3 and TRBJ2-2, with TRBD1 as a possible D gene (5 bases). From germline, CDR1 is ENHRY and CDR2 SYGVKD. The CDR3 spans 15 residues. V dropped 8 bases and J dropped 0 bases, with 13 bases sitting between them. The CDR3 region has the DNA TGTGCCATCGGTGGGCTAGGGGCGAACACCGGGGAGCTGTTTTTT. Protein: CAIGGLGANTGELFF.

The V call is TRBV28, the J call TRBJ2-7, with 7 bases identical to TRBD1. In germline, CDR1 is MDHEN, CDR2 SYDVKM. The trim removed 1 base at V and 3 bases at J, leaving 3 bases unmatched. There are 14 residues in the CDR3. This chain's CDR3 is CASSLYRGNYEQYF. The CDR3 DNA follows: TGTGCCAGCAGTTTATACAGGGGAAACTACGAGCAGTACTTC.

The chain combines TRBV27 with TRBJ2-7, with 9 positions matching TRBD2. CDR3 size: 15 residues. The V gene's germline CDR1 is MNHEY and CDR2 SMNVEV (reference sequence). V shed 0 bases, J shed 2 bases, and the junction held 2 bases outside the gene matches. CDR3: CASSLSTSGTYEQYF. CDR3 in DNA: TGTGCCAGCAGTTTATCGACTAGCGGCACCTACGAGCAGTACTTC.

V is TRBV27 and J is TRBJ2-3, with 7 bases aligning to TRBD2. The J segment lost 5 bases and the V segment lost 3 bases, leaving 8 bases of the junction unmatched. CDR3 length: 15 amino acids. Germline V gene data show CDR1 as MNHEY and CDR2 as SMNVEV (reference sequence). In nucleotides, the CDR3 is TGTGCCAGCAGTTTGGCGGGAGTCCTTGGAGATACGCAGTATTTT. Translated: CASSLAGVLGDTQYF.

The V call is TRBV18, the J call TRBJ1-1; TRBD1 matches at 7 bases. The CDR3 is 12 residues long. V was clipped by 2 bases and J by 11 bases; unmatched bases: 5. Germline CDR1 KGHSH, CDR2 LQKENI. This CDR3 is CASSPGTVQAFF. CDR3 nucleotide sequence: TGTGCCAGCTCACCAGGGACAGTTCAGGCTTTCTTT. The whole variable domain, filled in from reference TRBV18 and TRBJ1-1, reads NAGVMQNPRHLVRRRGQEARLRCSPMKGHSHVYWYRQLPEEGLKFMVYLQKENIIDESGMPKERFSAEFPKEGPSILRIQQVVRGDSAAYFCASSPGTVQAFFGQGTRLTVV.

This chain connects TRBV27 to TRBJ2-1, with D possibly being TRBD2 (6 bases). Trimming took off 10 bases at V and 7 bases at J, with 14 bases between the two ends. The CDR3 has 12 amino acids. Germline V lookup: CDR1 MNHEY, CDR2 SMNVEV (reference sequence). CDR3 in amino acids: CATRRAINEQFF. The CDR3 coding sequence is TGTGCCACCCGGAGGGCTATAAATGAGCAGTTCTTC.

The chain is built from TRBV28 and TRBJ2-7, with 7 bases aligning to TRBD2. Germline loops: CDR1 MDHEN, CDR2 SYDVKM. This CDR3 region has 16 residues. The V and J ends lost 1 base and 0 bases, in that order; junction bases with no gene match: 6. CDR3 protein: CASSLYPSGSSYEQYF. The DNA of the CDR3 is TGTGCCAGCAGTTTATATCCTAGCGGAAGCTCCTACGAGCAGTACTTC.

The chain is built from TRBV7-9 and TRBJ2-7; D is ambiguous. The CDR3 runs 12 residues. V gave up 3 bases and J gave up 5 bases, with 8 bases separating them. The germline V gene has CDR1 SEHNR and CDR2 FQNEAQ (reference sequence). In nucleotides, the CDR3 is TGTGCCAGCAGCTTTGCGGTCGACGAGCAGTACTTC. This codes for CASSFAVDEQYF.

The chain couples TRBV7-2 to TRBJ1-2; a possible D gene is TRBD1 (5 bases). Germline lookup yields CDR1 SGHTA and CDR2 FQGNSA. The V gene lost 1 base and the J gene lost 8 bases, with 14 bases spanning the gap. There are 14 residues in the CDR3. CDR3 coding DNA: TGTGCCAGCAGCTTAGTTTGGCAGTCAGGGGGCTACACCTTC. As protein: CASSLVWQSGGYTF.

The genes are TRBV29-1 and TRBJ2-5; 8 positions match TRBD1. The end of the DNA is better explained by TRBJ2-7, so the J call may be wrong. The CDR3 is 13 amino acids. Germline CDR1 SQVTM, CDR2 ANQGSEA. Here the CDR3 reads CSVGQGISYEQYF. In nucleotides, the CDR3 is TGCAGCGTTGGACAGGGGATCTCCTACGAGCAGTACTTC.

The chain uses TRBV27 and TRBJ2-5; TRBD2 aligns across 8 bases. Germline CDR1 MNHEY, CDR2 SMNVEV (reference sequence). V trimming: 0 bases; J trimming: 2 bases; junction bases outside the gene matches: 11. This CDR3 contains 18 residues. The CDR3 loop is CASSLSSSVSGDQETQYF. Written as DNA, the CDR3 is TGTGCCAGCAGTTTATCCTCCTCCGTTAGCGGGGATCAAGAGACCCAGTACTTC.